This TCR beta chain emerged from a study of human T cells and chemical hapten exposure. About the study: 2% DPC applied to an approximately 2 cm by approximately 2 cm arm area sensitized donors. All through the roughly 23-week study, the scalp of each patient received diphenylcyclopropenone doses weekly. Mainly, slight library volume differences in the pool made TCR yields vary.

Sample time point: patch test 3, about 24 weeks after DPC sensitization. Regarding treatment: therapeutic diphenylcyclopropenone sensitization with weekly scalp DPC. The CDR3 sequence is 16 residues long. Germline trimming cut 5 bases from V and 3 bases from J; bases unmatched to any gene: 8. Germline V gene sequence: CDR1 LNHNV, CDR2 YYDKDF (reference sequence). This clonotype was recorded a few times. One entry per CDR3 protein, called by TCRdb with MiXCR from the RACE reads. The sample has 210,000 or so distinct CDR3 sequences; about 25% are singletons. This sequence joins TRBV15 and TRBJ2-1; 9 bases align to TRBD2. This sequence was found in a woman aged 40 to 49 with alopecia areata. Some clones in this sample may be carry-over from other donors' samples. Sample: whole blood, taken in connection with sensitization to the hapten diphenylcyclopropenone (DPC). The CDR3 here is CATSRSTSGFYNEQFF. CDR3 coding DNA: TGTGCCACCAGCCGATCGACTAGCGGATTCTACAATGAGCAGTTCTTC.